This T cell receptor beta chain originates from a study of control samples from healthy donors and cancer patients. Some clones are missing from TCRdb's copy, which holds only in-frame ones; the method was immunoSEQ multiplex PCR. The sample has approximately 100,000 clones; approximately 78% are singletons. V shed 4 bases and J shed 11 bases, with 21 bases lying between them. Germline V lookup: CDR1 MGHRA, CDR2 YSYEKL. The CDR3 runs to 16 residues. The rearrangement uses TRBV4-1 and TRBJ1-6; D uncertain. The origin of this receptor is a man aged 55 to 70 in good health. Material for sequencing was blood. The CDR3 protein is CASSPLIRTLSPPLHF. The CDR3 DNA sequence: TGCGCCAGCAGCCCCCTGATACGTACCCTGAGCCCACCCCTCCACTTT.